The clone carrying this TCR beta chain was counted at least ten times. Its specificity is not known. Noted time point: newly diagnosed GD, antithyroid drugs for less than 3 months. PBMC RNA served as the TCR library source. To make TCR beta libraries, researchers used iRepertoire HTBI primers and Arm-PCR of CDR3 regions. TCRdb redid the calling of the multiplex PCR reads with MiXCR, one entry per CDR3 protein. The profile shows about 360,000 distinct CDR3 sequences, roughly 17% of them singletons. This sample stems from a study of regulatory T cells in long-lasting Graves disease. Regarding the study as a whole: Examination was confined to peripheral blood, excluding thyroid tissue.

Losses at the gene ends were 2 bases for V and 6 bases for J; bases not matched to a gene: 7. Germline-derived CDR1 and CDR2 are SGHVS and FQNEAQ. This CDR3 has 14 residues. These same records also appear under a second study, on T cells in Graves' hyperthyroidism and ophthalmopathy.

This sample comprised peripheral blood mononuclear cells (PBMCs), obtained at new diagnosis, from a patient treated with antithyroid drugs. The chain employs TRBV7-8 and TRBJ2-7; 7 bases are shared with TRBD2. This clonotype originated in a woman aged 18 to 35 with Graves disease. The CDR3 protein is CASSLRRESSEQYF. CDR3 sequence (DNA): TGTGCCAGCAGCTTAAGGCGGGAGAGCTCCGAGCAGTACTTC.